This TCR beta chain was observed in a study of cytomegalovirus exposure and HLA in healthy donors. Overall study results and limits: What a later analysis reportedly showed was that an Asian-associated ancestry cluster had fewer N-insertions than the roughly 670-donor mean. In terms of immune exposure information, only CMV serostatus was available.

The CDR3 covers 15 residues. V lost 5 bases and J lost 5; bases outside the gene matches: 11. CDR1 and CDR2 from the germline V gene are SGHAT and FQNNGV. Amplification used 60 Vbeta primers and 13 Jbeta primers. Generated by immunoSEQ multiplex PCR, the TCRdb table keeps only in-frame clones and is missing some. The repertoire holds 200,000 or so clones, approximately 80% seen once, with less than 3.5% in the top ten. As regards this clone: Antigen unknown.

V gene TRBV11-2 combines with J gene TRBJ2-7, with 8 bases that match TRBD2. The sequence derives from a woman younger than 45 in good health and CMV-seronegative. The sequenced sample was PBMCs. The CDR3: CASSPIASGSNEQYF. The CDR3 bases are TGTGCCAGCAGCCCTATCGCGAGCGGGAGTAACGAGCAGTACTTC.